The entry that follows covers one TCR beta chain sequence. As handled by the study authors: Amplification with reference gene primers provided the estimates of nucleated cell counts. Repertoires were generated with immunoSEQ multiplex PCR, while TCRdb's copy carries only in-frame clones and drops some. V and J calls and clone size are copied from that table; D and trimming were computed from the DNA. In the table there are 70,000 to 95,000 clones, roughly 90% of which are singletons. The data are from a study of blood T cell repertoires in COVID-19. Looking at the study overall: The study drew acute and convalescent COVID-19 samples from the United States, Italy and Spain. Nucleic acid was either cDNA or gDNA, and it came from T cells, B-cell-depleted T cells, or PBMCs.

This CDR3 is 14 amino acids long. Trimming cost V 0 bases and J 4 bases, with 9 bases left between them. The V gene's germline CDR1 is MGHRA and CDR2 YSYEKL. Sequencing was done on a sample of peripheral blood. The receptor was isolated from a human donor with active COVID-19. The donor label of this sample is uncertain. The V and J genes are TRBV4-1 and TRBJ1-2; no clear D gene. Here the CDR3 reads CASSQDLSVYGYTF. The CDR3 DNA is TGCGCCAGCAGCCAAGATCTCAGTGTCTATGGCTACACCTTC.